This paragraph covers one TCR beta chain sequence. Its cognate antigen has yet to be identified. No base qualities exist here, and no much larger clone lies one base off it. This specimen comes from a study of cytomegalovirus exposure and HLA in healthy donors (dated by TCRdb to about 2017). Context from the whole study: An earlier analysis of 587 of the donors reported 276 Gb of sequence data and 95 million to 130 million unique TCR beta sequences obtained from about 170 million T cells. An earlier analysis of fewer than 700 of the donors applied high-throughput TCR beta sequencing to assess whether each TCR beta V gene segment acted as functional or pseudogenic. Class I and class II HLA loci were covered by the typing at four-digit resolution. A later genetic analysis used genome-wide SNP genotypes for about 65% of the roughly 700 donors, treating that subset as a discovery cohort. High-throughput TCR immunosequencing, statistical association of individual TCRs with disease status, and machine learning were combined to predict cytomegalovirus infection status. The later analysis used no new phenotypic data to find candidate immune exposures, relying instead on TCR beta sequences and their occurrence across donors. Several DR-DQ haplotypes were treated as single units for association and clustering because of strong linkage in the cohort. Of the 300 to 450 genotyped donors, approximately 80% fell in the genetic ancestry cluster associated with self-reported Caucasian donors. Donor age, sex, ethnicity and CMV serostatus were compiled alongside the repertoire data. Approximately 300 gigabases of sequencing data and about 92 million unique TCR sequences made up an early release that covered approximately 700 HLA-typed donors. Typing coverage differed by locus: A, B, C, DRB1 and DQB1 were typed in roughly 620-640 donors, DQA1 in about 500, DPA1 in 606, and DPB1 in around 490. On average, roughly 200,000 unique TCR beta nucleotide sequences were sequenced per donor among several hundred genotyped donors of the cohort, with approximately 18% of those sequences being non-productive. The study aimed to test whether cataloging public T cell receptors could reveal signatures of past pathogen exposure. Besides the first cohort of about 730 subjects, a separate validation cohort made up of roughly 120 different subjects was used. In a later analysis, previously published TCR beta repertoires from some 640 donors were re-analyzed and high-resolution HLA genotyping was added so that TCR occurrence patterns could be studied. All discovery cohort repertoires had been generated using a single sequencing platform. The study profiled the T cell repertoires of under 850 subjects by immunosequencing and related them to cytomegalovirus serostatus. General study outcomes and caveats: It was suggested by the authors that the approach could potentially be generalized to other disease states and immunological phenotypes. Sequencing depth was assumed to be roughly uniform across donors in the presence/absence analyses, though that assumption may not hold. The 87-base-pair reads could not distinguish some IMGT-functional V segments, including TRBV6-2 and TRBV6-3, so those segments were excluded. When HLA alleles, especially DR and DQ, strongly co-occurred, attributing TCR associations to individual alleles was difficult. The study gave a list of 150 to 200 TCR beta chains associated with cytomegalovirus. Because HLA typing was missing for some donors at each locus, association tests included only the typed subset. A cluster of highly shared sequence variants was judged likely to represent a technical artifact of the sequencing pipeline. According to a later genetic analysis, donors in an Asian-associated ancestry cluster had fewer N-insertions in productive TCRs than the approximately 670-donor mean. Cytomegalovirus status was reported to be diagnosed by the classifier with high specificity and sensitivity in both the original and validation cohorts. A later analysis found that TCR association rates varied across HLA loci, with DRB1 alleles showing the most associated TCRs and HLA-C alleles the fewest. In a later genetic analysis, a missense DCLRE1C variant was associated with V-gene and J-gene trimming of TCR beta chains, and the association was replicated in an independent cohort. In vitro tests confirmed that three of the cytomegalovirus-associated TCR beta chains recognize cytomegalovirus antigens. The cohort was sequenced for TCR beta chains only, and without alpha or paired-chain data the features that could be detected were limited. Correlated functional status among segregating V segments might reflect linkage disequilibrium, but an unknown experimental factor could not be ruled out. In a later analysis, HLA-associated TCR beta chains were found to be more clonally expanded and to have lower generation probabilities than equally common non-associated chains. While some public TCRs were present in many individuals, most TCR sequences turned up only very rarely across donors. In a later analysis, most CMV-associated TCR beta chains were found to appear HLA-restricted, with HLA associations seemingly driven largely by CMV exposure. A further reported finding was that TCR beta sequences accurately predicted the HLA-A and HLA-B alleles for most subjects in the first cohort. Broadly in line with IMGT annotations, most TCR beta V segments showed up in productive rearrangements about 87% or about 30% of the time in an earlier analysis of approximately 600 of the donors. Several of the top co-occurrence clusters appeared to be linked to parvovirus B19, influenza, CMV and Epstein-Barr virus, according to a later analysis. In a later analysis, 16,951 TCR beta sequences were associated with specific HLA alleles at a false discovery rate of 0.05. Immune exposure information for the cohort was limited to CMV serostatus. The earlier analysis of about 600 of the donors excluded fewer than 20 rarely observed V segments, including chromosome 9 orphons, because counts were too low.

The cohort consisted of 666 healthy bone marrow donors. At the time of sampling, all cohort members were nominally healthy, though unrecorded immune exposures were likely present. The donor tested CMV seropositive and was one of the 289 seropositive cohort members. Every donor gave a peripheral blood sample, and the peripheral blood mononuclear cells from that sample were used for TCR beta sequencing. The Qiagen DNeasy Blood Extraction Kit was used to extract genomic DNA from the blood cell samples. Its CDR3 holds 16 amino acids, cysteine through phenylalanine. Just CDR3 DNA is preserved here, 48 bases in frame from base 1. Relative to germline, V is 6 bases shorter and J is 8 bases shorter, with 25 bases between their ends. As encoded in the germline V gene, CDR1 is MNHNS while CDR2 is SASEGT. To prepare the library, the immunoSEQ multiplex PCR assay was applied. A mixture of 60 forward primers for TCR Vbeta segments and 13 reverse primers for TCR Jbeta segments was used in the multiplex PCR. A multiplex PCR assay on genomic DNA amplified the CDR3 region of rearranged TCR beta genes. Amplified TCR beta libraries were sequenced as 87-base-pair reads on the Illumina HiSeq System. Per the authors' processing: Across the roughly 600 repertoires, a later analysis counted roughly 84 million unique TCR beta chains, some 11 million of which were shared by at least two donors. To remove PCR and sequencing errors, raw reads were error-corrected and collapsed into unique sequences using a nearest-neighbor algorithm that merged closely related sequences. V, D and J gene segments were assigned by aligning CDR3 sequences to IMGT reference sequences. For a sequence to be retained, a match of at least six nucleotides to both a V gene segment and a J gene segment was required. A rearrangement was called productive if the CDR3 had no stop codons and remained in frame with V and J, and every other rearrangement was called non-productive. Following IMGT convention, CDR3 was defined as the stretch from the second conserved V-encoded cysteine to the conserved J-encoded phenylalanine. The earlier analysis of approximately 590 of the donors excluded any sequence lacking an unambiguous match to a single V gene segment. In an earlier analysis of approximately 560 of the donors, a V segment was called functional when productive rearrangements were above 56.7%, and segregating when the standard deviation between donors exceeded 5%. A statistical classification framework was built for diagnosing cytomegalovirus status from the catalog of TCR beta chain sequences. V and J gene assignment, in a later analysis, came from comparing TCR nucleotide sequences with IMGT/GENE-DB human TR gene sequences. A later analysis assigned CDR3 sequences and most-parsimonious VDJ recombination scenarios with the TCRdist pipeline. In a later analysis, each TCR beta chain was defined by its CDR3 amino acid sequence together with its V-gene family, and reads lacking a unique V-gene family were excluded. To address suspected cross-contamination and a sequencing artifact, a later analysis removed 550 to 750 highly shared, low-generation-probability nucleotide sequences. In a later analysis, a clonal expansion index for each public chain was calculated from normalized within-repertoire ranks of inferred template counts. In a later analysis, generation probabilities were computed using a VDJ recombination model fitted to out-of-frame rearrangements, and the results were checked against IGoR. In a later analysis, hypergeometric tests were used to score TCR-TCR, TCR-HLA and TCR-CMV co-occurrence, with a repertoire-size bias correction applied to TCR pairs. To estimate false discovery rates, a later analysis permuted the HLA or CMV assignments 20 times. A later analysis grouped co-occurring TCRs with DBSCAN, adding TCRdist sequence similarity when clustering within HLA-allele-positive subsets. Co-occurrence clustering excluded repertoires with fewer than 30,000 or more than 120,000 public chains, plus five with anomalous nucleotide sharing. TCRdb stores this immuneACCESS table with in-frame sequences only. Part of the clones is absent; in the studies checked, under half of the shortfall reflects unresolved V genes, and no reason is known for the rest. The V and J calls and clone size were taken over from that table, and D and trimming were inferred from the DNA. The sample yields about 130,000 clones; about 71% were counted once. Approximately 2.6% of the sample lies in the top ten.

The sample consisted of PBMCs. The receptor chain draws on TRBV6-1 and TRBJ1-2, with the D gene too uncertain to name. This TCR came from a woman aged 60-75 years in good health and CMV-seropositive. The sequenced DNA is TGTGCCAGCAGAGAACATGGACGGCGGGCCCGAGGGGGCTACACCTTC. Translated, this gives CASREHGRRARGGYTF.